Following are 3 T cell receptor beta chains from one sample sequenced in a study of blood T cell repertoires in COVID-19. Sequenced by immunoSEQ multiplex PCR; TCRdb stores in-frame clones only, minus some. Found here are under 95,000 clones, 87% of them singletons; the top ten hold 4.9%. Sequencing was done on a sample of peripheral blood. These receptors were collected from a woman aged 80 or over with acute or convalescent COVID-19.

The V gene is TRBV30, the J gene TRBJ1-1; TRBD1 matches 12 bases. This CDR3 is built from 17 residues. Germline V gene data show CDR1 as GTSNPN and CDR2 as SVGIG (reference sequence). V lost 2 bases, J lost 7 bases, and 14 bases stayed unmatched. CDR3 amino acids: CAWSLGQGAISLLEAFF. In nucleotides, the CDR3 is TGTGCCTGGAGTCTGGGACAGGGGGCCATTTCTCTGCTTGAAGCTTTCTTT.

This chain joins TRBV5-4 and TRBJ2-3; 9 bases are a match to TRBD1. J gave up 1 base and V 10 bases, and 7 bases lay outside the gene matches. The germline gives CDR1 SGHNT, CDR2 YYREEE (reference sequence). This CDR3 is 14 amino acids long. CDR3 bases: TGTGCCGTGCGACAGGGGGTAGGCACAGATACGCAGTATTTT. Translating it yields CAVRQGVGTDTQYF. The full variable domain, in which reference TRBV5-4 and TRBJ2-3 provide the parts outside the CDR3, is ETGVTQSPTHLIKTRGQQVTLRCSSQSGHNTVSWYQQALGQGPQFIFQYYREEENGRGNFPPRFSGLQFPNYSSELNVNALELDDSALYLCAVRQGVGTDTQYFGPGTRLTVL.

CDR3 amino acids: CASSPETAGNNQPQHF. CDR3 sequence (DNA): TGTGCCAGTAGTCCAGAAACGGCAGGGAACAATCAGCCCCAGCATTTT. The chain carries TRBV19 and TRBJ1-5, with D perhaps matching TRBD1 (5 bases). The germline V gene has CDR1 LNHDA and CDR2 SQIVND (reference sequence). CDR3 length: 16 amino acids. Trimming removed 5 bases from V and 3 bases from J, with 17 bases in between. The whole variable domain, filled in from reference TRBV19 and TRBJ1-5, reads DGGITQSPKYLFRKEGQNVTLSCEQNLNHDAMYWYRQDPGQGLRLIYYSQIVNDFQKGDIAEGYSVSREKKESFPLTVTSAQKNPTAFYLCASSPETAGNNQPQHFGDGTRLSIL.